This T cell receptor (beta chain) came from a study of cytomegalovirus exposure and HLA in healthy donors (dated by TCRdb to about 2017). The study in broad terms: According to an earlier analysis of 587 of the donors, about 170 million T cells yielded 100 million or so unique TCR beta sequences and 276 Gb of sequence data. The study combined high-throughput TCR immunosequencing, statistical association of individual TCRs with disease status, and machine learning to predict cytomegalovirus infection status. Donor age, sex, ethnicity and CMV serostatus were compiled alongside the repertoire data. Among approximately 370 genotyped donors of the cohort, an average of about 220,000 unique TCR beta nucleotide sequences was sequenced per donor, of which about 18% were non-productive. Because of strong linkage in the cohort, roughly five DR-DQ haplotypes were treated as single units for association and clustering. Typing coverage varied by locus: roughly 629-630 donors for A, B, C, DRB1 and DQB1; approximately 560 for DQA1; more than 600 for DPA1; approximately 470 for DPB1. The genetic ancestry cluster associated with self-reported Caucasian donors included 81% of the 300 to 450 genotyped donors. An early release that covered about 640 HLA-typed donors contained approximately 300 gigabases of sequencing data and about 84 million unique TCR sequences. In a later analysis, previously published TCR beta repertoires from roughly 710 donors were re-analyzed and high-resolution HLA genotyping was added so that TCR occurrence patterns could be studied. All discovery cohort repertoires had been generated on a single sequencing platform. An earlier analysis of some 500 of the donors used high-throughput TCR beta sequencing to judge whether each TCR beta V gene segment behaved as functional or pseudogenic. In a later genetic analysis, genome-wide SNP genotypes for about three fifths of the 666 donors were used, and that subset was treated as a discovery cohort. The later analysis used no new phenotypic data to find candidate immune exposures, relying instead on TCR beta sequences and their occurrence across donors. Both class I and class II loci were covered by HLA typing, at four-digit resolution. The study aimed to test whether cataloging public T cell receptors could reveal signatures of past pathogen exposure. The study used immunosequencing to profile the T cell repertoires of approximately 650 subjects and linked those repertoires to cytomegalovirus serostatus. A separate validation cohort of 90 to 150 different subjects was used in addition to the roughly 620-subject first cohort. General findings and caveats noted by the study authors: A further reported finding was that TCR beta sequences accurately predicted the HLA-A and HLA-B alleles for most subjects in the first cohort. Because HLA typing was unavailable for some donors at each locus, only the typed subset was used in association tests. In an earlier analysis of 500 to 650 of the donors, most TCR beta V segments appeared in productive rearrangements about 87% or about 30% of the time, broadly matching IMGT annotations. In the study, approximately 160 TCR beta chains were listed as associated with cytomegalovirus. The presence/absence analyses assumed that sequencing depth was roughly uniform across donors, and that assumption may not be true. The classifier was reported to diagnose cytomegalovirus status with high specificity and sensitivity in both the original and validation cohorts. An association between a missense DCLRE1C variant and V-gene and J-gene trimming of TCR beta chains was found in a later genetic analysis and replicated in an independent cohort. The authors suggested that the approach could potentially be extended to other disease states and immunological phenotypes. When HLA alleles, especially DR and DQ, strongly co-occurred, TCR associations were difficult to assign to individual alleles. Because counts were too low, seventeen rarely observed V segments, including chromosome 9 orphons, were excluded from the earlier analysis of several hundred of the donors. In a later analysis, most CMV-associated TCR beta chains were found to appear HLA-restricted, with HLA associations seemingly driven largely by CMV exposure. Immune exposure information for the cohort was limited to CMV serostatus. In vitro tests confirmed that a few of the cytomegalovirus-associated TCR beta chains recognize cytomegalovirus antigens. In a later analysis, several top co-occurrence clusters were reported to appear linked to parvovirus B19, influenza, CMV and Epstein-Barr virus. Because the 87-base-pair reads could not distinguish some IMGT-functional V segments, including TRBV6-2 and TRBV6-3, those segments were excluded. A later genetic analysis reported fewer N-insertions in productive TCRs among donors in an Asian-associated ancestry cluster than the approximately 670-donor mean. In a later analysis, around 17,000 TCR beta sequences were associated with specific HLA alleles at a false discovery rate of 0.05. Linkage disequilibrium might explain the correlated functional status among segregating V segments, but an unknown experimental factor could not be ruled out. Only TCR beta chains were sequenced in this cohort, and the absence of alpha or paired-chain data limited detectable features. A later analysis found that TCR association rates varied across HLA loci, with DRB1 alleles showing the most associated TCRs and HLA-C alleles the fewest. In a later analysis, HLA-associated TCR beta chains showed more clonal expansion and lower generation probabilities than non-associated chains that were equally common. While some public TCRs were present in many individuals, most TCR sequences turned up only very rarely across donors. A cluster of highly shared sequence variants was judged likely to be a technical artifact of the sequencing pipeline.

Concerning this clone itself: Its antigen remains unidentified. No quality values exist for individual bases; no much larger clone is one base distant.

The cohort consisted of 666 healthy bone marrow donors. Cohort members were all nominally healthy when sampled, although unrecorded immune exposures were likely present. The donor was CMV seronegative and was included in the group of about 400 seronegative cohort members. A peripheral blood sample was provided by each donor, and peripheral blood mononuclear cells were used for TCR beta sequencing. Genomic DNA extraction from the blood cell samples was performed with the Qiagen DNeasy Blood Extraction Kit. Receptor libraries were prepared by the immunoSEQ multiplex PCR assay. For the multiplex PCR, a mixture combining 60 forward primers for TCR Vbeta segments and 13 reverse primers for TCR Jbeta segments was used. The CDR3 region of rearranged TCR beta genes was amplified from genomic DNA by a multiplex PCR assay. On the Illumina HiSeq System, the amplified TCR beta libraries were sequenced as 87-base-pair reads. Under the source paper's analysis protocol: In a later analysis, tens of millions of unique TCR beta chains were counted across the roughly 670 repertoires, and roughly 10 million of these chains were shared by at least two donors. To remove PCR and sequencing errors, raw reads were error-corrected and collapsed into unique sequences using a nearest-neighbor algorithm that merged closely related sequences. V, D and J gene segments were assigned by aligning CDR3 sequences to IMGT reference sequences. For a sequence to be retained, a match of at least six nucleotides was required to both a V gene segment and a J gene segment. A rearrangement counted as productive if the CDR3 had no stop codons and remained in frame with V and J, and every other rearrangement counted as non-productive. CDR3 was defined according to IMGT convention as the region running from the second conserved V-encoded cysteine to the conserved J-encoded phenylalanine. The earlier analysis of some 600 of the donors excluded sequences that lacked an unambiguous match to a single V gene segment. In an earlier analysis of 587 of the donors, V segments were called functional above 56.7% productive rearrangements and were called segregating when the between-donor standard deviation exceeded 5%. A statistical classification framework was built for diagnosing cytomegalovirus status from the catalog of TCR beta chain sequences. A later analysis assigned V and J genes by comparing TCR nucleotide sequences with IMGT/GENE-DB human TR gene sequences. Using the TCRdist pipeline, a later analysis assigned CDR3 sequences along with most-parsimonious VDJ recombination scenarios. A later analysis defined each TCR beta chain by its CDR3 amino acid sequence plus V-gene family, and excluded reads lacking a unique V-gene family. To address suspected cross-contamination and a sequencing artifact, a later analysis removed 550 to 750 highly shared, low-generation-probability nucleotide sequences. In a later analysis, a clonal expansion index was calculated for each public chain from normalized within-repertoire ranks of inferred template counts. In a later analysis, generation probabilities were computed using a VDJ recombination model fitted to out-of-frame rearrangements, and the results were checked against IGoR. In a later analysis, TCR-TCR, TCR-HLA and TCR-CMV co-occurrence was scored with hypergeometric tests, and a repertoire-size bias correction was applied to TCR pairs. To estimate false discovery rates, a later analysis permuted the HLA or CMV assignments 20 times. In a later analysis, co-occurring TCRs were grouped with DBSCAN, and TCRdist sequence similarity was added when clustering was performed within HLA-allele-positive subsets. Co-occurrence clustering excluded repertoires with fewer than 30,000 or more than 120,000 public chains, plus five with anomalous nucleotide sharing. Held by TCRdb, this immuneACCESS table contains in-frame sequences only and omits some clones. Under half of the omission traces to an unresolved V gene where checked; the cause of the rest is unknown. That table supplies the V and J calls and clone size; D and trimming were determined from the DNA. Within this sample are about 160,000 clones, with approximately 88% of them counted one time only. The ten biggest clones cover 0.35% to 0.45% of the sample.

Reading from cysteine to phenylalanine, the CDR3 counts 22 amino acids. Solely the CDR3 DNA is kept, with 66 bases framed from the first base. According to the germline V gene (reference sequence), CDR1 reads LNHDA and CDR2 reads SQIVND. Trimming removed 5 bases from V and 0 bases from J, leaving 32 bases between the germline ends. The specimen sequenced was PBMCs. The source is a boy aged 2-9 years in good health and CMV-seronegative. Rearrangement joined TRBV19 to TRBJ1-3; a tentative D call is TRBD1 (6 bases match). CDR3 protein: CASSHPGLDRSRSSRSGNTIYF. The nucleotide sequence is given as TGTGCCAGTAGTCACCCGGGTCTAGACAGGAGTCGCTCTTCCCGCTCTGGAAACACCATATATTTT.